A single sample is the source of the 7 T cell receptor beta chains below, sequenced in a study of blood T cell repertoires in COVID-19. Produced via immunoSEQ multiplex PCR; TCRdb's table is partial and in-frame only. The table records tens of thousands of clones, 80% to 90% of them present only once. Sequencing used peripheral blood. The receptors were gathered from a woman in her sixties or seventies with acute or convalescent COVID-19.

The rearrangement links TRBV30 to TRBJ2-1; 7 bases line up with TRBD1. This CDR3 is 13 amino acids long. Germline CDR1 and CDR2: GTSNPN and SVGIG (reference sequence). V lost 0 bases and J lost 6; bases outside the gene matches: 2. The CDR3 is CAWSVGTVNEQFF. The DNA for the CDR3 is TGTGCCTGGAGTGTCGGGACAGTCAATGAGCAGTTCTTC.

The chain links TRBV18 to TRBJ2-2, with TRBD2 matching over 13 bases. This CDR3 has 17 residues. The ends lost 8 bases at V and 4 bases at J; junction bases unmatched: 10. Germline CDR1 is KGHSH and CDR2 is LQKENI. The CDR3 nucleotides are TGTGCCAGCCCCTCCGCCGGGACTAGCGGGACCACCGGGGAGCTGTTTTTT. Its translation is CASPSAGTSGTTGELFF.

The genes are TRBV14 and TRBJ2-3, with 7 bases matching TRBD1. This CDR3 has 16 residues. The germline CDR1 and CDR2 sequences are SGHDN and FVKESK. Unmatched junction bases numbered 12, after V lost 3 bases and J lost 6 bases. In DNA form, the CDR3 reads TGTGCCAGCAGCCACAACAGGGGCCGGAGTGTGGATACGCAGTATTTT. Its translation is CASSHNRGRSVDTQYF.

The genes are TRBV7-2 and TRBJ1-2; the match to TRBD1 covers 7 bases. J was trimmed by 8 bases and V by 4 bases; bases with no gene match: 10. Per the germline V gene, CDR1 is SGHTA and CDR2 is FQGNSA. The CDR3 is made up of 14 amino acids. CDR3 residues: CASSSTLTGRGYTF. CDR3 DNA sequence: TGTGCCAGCAGCTCTACTTTGACAGGGAGGGGCTACACCTTC.

This clone occurred a few times. The gene calls are TRBV3-1 (or the pseudogene TRBV3-2) and TRBJ2-7; 7 positions match TRBD1. The CDR3 sequence is 13 residues long. V was clipped by 4 bases and J by 7 bases; unmatched bases: 7. CDR1 and CDR2 (germline): LGHDT, YNNKEL (reference sequence). The CDR3 sequence: CASSLLQGREQYF. The CDR3 nucleotides read TGTGCCAGCAGCCTGCTACAGGGGCGTGAGCAGTACTTC.

This sequence joins TRBV7-9 and TRBJ2-5; D gene unclear. Trimming removed 2 bases at V and 0 bases at J, with 7 bases between. The CDR3 extends over 14 amino acids. Germline V gene data show CDR1 as SEHNR and CDR2 as FQNEAQ (reference sequence). CDR3 DNA sequence: TGTGCCAGCAGCTTAACGTCAGACCAAGAGACCCAGTACTTC. Residues: CASSLTSDQETQYF.

The chain links TRBV5-1 to TRBJ1-1, with D tentatively TRBD1 (5 bases). The V end was cut by 0 bases, the J end by 11 bases, with 17 bases between. Germline V gene sequence: CDR1 SGHRS, CDR2 YFSETQ. This CDR3 comprises 14 residues. The CDR3 DNA sequence: TGCGCCAGCAGCTTGGAGGGAGGAGGCAGGGTGGCTTTCTTT. Its protein product is CASSLEGGGRVAFF.